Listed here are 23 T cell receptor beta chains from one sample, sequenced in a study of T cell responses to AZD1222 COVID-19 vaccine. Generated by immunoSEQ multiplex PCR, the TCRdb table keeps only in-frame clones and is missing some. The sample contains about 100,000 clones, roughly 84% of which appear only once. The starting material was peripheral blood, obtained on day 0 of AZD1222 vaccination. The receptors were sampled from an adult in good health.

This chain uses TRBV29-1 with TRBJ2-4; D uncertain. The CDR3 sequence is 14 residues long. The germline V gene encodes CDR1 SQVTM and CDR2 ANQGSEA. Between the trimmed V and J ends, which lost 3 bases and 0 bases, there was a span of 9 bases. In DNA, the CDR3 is TGCAGCGTTGAGAAACTATTAGCCAAAAACATTCAGTACTTC. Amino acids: CSVEKLLAKNIQYF.

CDR3 DNA sequence: TGCGCCAGCAGCTTGAGAAGAGGTTACGAGCAGTACTTC. Amino acid sequence: CASSLRRGYEQYF. The chain combines TRBV5-1 with TRBJ2-7, with unresolved D. The ends were cut back, 1 base at V and 4 bases at J, with 9 bases in the middle. Germline CDR1 and CDR2: SGHRS and YFSETQ. The CDR3 has 13 amino acids.

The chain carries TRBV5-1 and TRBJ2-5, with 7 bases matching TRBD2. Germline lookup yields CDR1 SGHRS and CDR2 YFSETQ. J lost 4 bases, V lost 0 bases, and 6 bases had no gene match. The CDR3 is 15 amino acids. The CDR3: CASSLVPASGETQYF. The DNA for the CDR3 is TGCGCCAGCAGCTTGGTTCCCGCTAGCGGAGAGACCCAGTACTTC.

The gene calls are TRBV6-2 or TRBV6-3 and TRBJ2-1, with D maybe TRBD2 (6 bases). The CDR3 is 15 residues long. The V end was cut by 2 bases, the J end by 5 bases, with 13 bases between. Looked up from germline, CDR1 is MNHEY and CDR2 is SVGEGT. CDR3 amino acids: CASSYLGAGNNEQFF. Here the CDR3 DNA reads TGTGCCAGCAGTTACCTAGGGGCGGGGAACAATGAGCAGTTCTTC.

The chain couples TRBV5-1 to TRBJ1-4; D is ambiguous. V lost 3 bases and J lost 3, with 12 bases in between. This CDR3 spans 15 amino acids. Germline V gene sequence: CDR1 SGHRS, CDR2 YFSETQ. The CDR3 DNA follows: TGCGCCAGCAGCTCGGACCCAGCGGCTAATGAAAAACTGTTTTTT. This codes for CASSSDPAANEKLFF.

The CDR3 sequence: CASCRGAGSAYEQYF. CDR3 nucleotides: TGTGCCAGCTGTAGGGGGGCGGGTTCCGCCTACGAGCAGTACTTC. This chain uses TRBV6-5 with TRBJ2-7; D tentatively fits TRBD1 or TRBD2 (6 bases each). Germline V lookup: CDR1 MNHEY, CDR2 SVGAGI. This CDR3 comprises 15 residues. Trimming took 8 bases from V and 2 from J, leaving 19 bases between them.

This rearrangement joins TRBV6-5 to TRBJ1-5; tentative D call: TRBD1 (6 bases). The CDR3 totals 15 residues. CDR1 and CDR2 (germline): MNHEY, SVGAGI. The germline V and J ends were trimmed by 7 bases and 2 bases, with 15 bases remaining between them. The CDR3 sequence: CASNQQGGGNQPQHF. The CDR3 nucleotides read TGTGCCAGCAACCAACAGGGTGGAGGCAATCAGCCCCAGCATTTT.

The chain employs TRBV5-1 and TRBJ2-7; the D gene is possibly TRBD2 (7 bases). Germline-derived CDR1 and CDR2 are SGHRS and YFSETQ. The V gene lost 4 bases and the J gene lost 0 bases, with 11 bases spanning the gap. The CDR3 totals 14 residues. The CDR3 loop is CASSPAGASYEQYF. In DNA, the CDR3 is TGCGCCAGCAGCCCGGCGGGGGCCTCCTACGAGCAGTACTTC. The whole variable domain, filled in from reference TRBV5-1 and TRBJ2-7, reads KAGVTQTPRYLIKTRGQQVTLSCSPISGHRSVSWYQQTPGQGLQFLFEYFSETQRNKGNFPGRFSGRQFSNSRSEMNVSTLELGDSALYLCASSPAGASYEQYFGPGTRLTVT.

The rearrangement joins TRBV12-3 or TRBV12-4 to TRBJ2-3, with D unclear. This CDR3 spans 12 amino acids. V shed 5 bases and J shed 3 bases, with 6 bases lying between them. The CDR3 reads CASSLLTDTQYF. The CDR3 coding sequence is TGTGCCAGCAGTCTTTTAACAGATACGCAGTATTTT.

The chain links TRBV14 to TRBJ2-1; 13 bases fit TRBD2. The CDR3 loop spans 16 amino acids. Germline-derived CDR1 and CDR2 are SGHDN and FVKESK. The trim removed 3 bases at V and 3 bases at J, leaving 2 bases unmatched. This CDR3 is CASSQGLAGYYNEQFF. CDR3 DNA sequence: TGTGCCAGCAGCCAGGGACTAGCGGGATACTACAATGAGCAGTTCTTC.

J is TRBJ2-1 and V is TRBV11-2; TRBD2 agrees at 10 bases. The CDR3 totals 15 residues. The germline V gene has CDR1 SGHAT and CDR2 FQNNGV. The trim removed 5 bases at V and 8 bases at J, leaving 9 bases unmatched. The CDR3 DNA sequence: TGTGCCAGCAGCCCCAGCGGGAGGGCCGACCATGAGCAGTTCTTC. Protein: CASSPSGRADHEQFF.

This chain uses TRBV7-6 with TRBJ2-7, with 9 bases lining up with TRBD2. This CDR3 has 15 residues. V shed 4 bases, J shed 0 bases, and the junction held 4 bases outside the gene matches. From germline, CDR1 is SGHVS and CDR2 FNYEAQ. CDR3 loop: CASSSSSGDSYEQYF. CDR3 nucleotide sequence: TGTGCCAGCAGCTCCTCTAGCGGGGACTCCTACGAGCAGTACTTC.

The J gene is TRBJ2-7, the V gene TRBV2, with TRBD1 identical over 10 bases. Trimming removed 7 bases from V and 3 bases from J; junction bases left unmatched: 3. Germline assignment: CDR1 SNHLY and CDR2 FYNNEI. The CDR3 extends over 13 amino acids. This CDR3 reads CASNRDRGYEQYF. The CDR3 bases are TGTGCCAGCAACCGGGACAGGGGCTACGAGCAGTACTTC.

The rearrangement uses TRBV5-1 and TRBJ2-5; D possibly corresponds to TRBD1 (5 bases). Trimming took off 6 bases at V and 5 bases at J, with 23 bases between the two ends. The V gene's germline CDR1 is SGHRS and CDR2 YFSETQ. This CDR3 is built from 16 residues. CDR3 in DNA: TGCGCCAGCAAGGTTGGGCAGGGAAAAGGTTTGGAGACCCAGTACTTC. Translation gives CASKVGQGKGLETQYF.

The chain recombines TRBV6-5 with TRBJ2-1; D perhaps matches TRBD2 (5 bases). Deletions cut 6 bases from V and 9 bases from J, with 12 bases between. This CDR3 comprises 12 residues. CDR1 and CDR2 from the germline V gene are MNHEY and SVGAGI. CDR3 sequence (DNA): TGTGCCAGCAGGACCCCGGAGGCTGAGCAGTTCTTC. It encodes CASRTPEAEQFF.

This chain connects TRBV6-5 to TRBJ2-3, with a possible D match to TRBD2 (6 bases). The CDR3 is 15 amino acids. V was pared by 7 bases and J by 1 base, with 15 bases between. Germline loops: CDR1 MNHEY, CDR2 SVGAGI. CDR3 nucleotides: TGTGCCAGCATCCTGGAGGGGTTGGGCACAGATACGCAGTATTTT. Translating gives CASILEGLGTDTQYF.

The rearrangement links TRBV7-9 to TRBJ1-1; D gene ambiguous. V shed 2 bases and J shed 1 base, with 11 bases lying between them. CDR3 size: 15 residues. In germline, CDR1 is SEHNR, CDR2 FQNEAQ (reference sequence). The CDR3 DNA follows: TGTGCCAGCAGCTTATGGGAGCGAGAGAACACTGAAGCTTTCTTT. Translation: CASSLWERENTEAFF.

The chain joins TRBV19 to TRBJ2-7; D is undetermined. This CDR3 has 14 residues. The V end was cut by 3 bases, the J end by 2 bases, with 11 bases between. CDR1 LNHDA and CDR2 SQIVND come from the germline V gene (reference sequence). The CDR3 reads CASSITGGPYEQYF. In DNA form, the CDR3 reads TGTGCCAGTAGTATCACGGGTGGGCCCTACGAGCAGTACTTC. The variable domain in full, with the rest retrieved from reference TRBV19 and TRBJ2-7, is DGGITQSPKYLFRKEGQNVTLSCEQNLNHDAMYWYRQDPGQGLRLIYYSQIVNDFQKGDIAEGYSVSREKKESFPLTVTSAQKNPTAFYLCASSITGGPYEQYFGPGTRLTVT.

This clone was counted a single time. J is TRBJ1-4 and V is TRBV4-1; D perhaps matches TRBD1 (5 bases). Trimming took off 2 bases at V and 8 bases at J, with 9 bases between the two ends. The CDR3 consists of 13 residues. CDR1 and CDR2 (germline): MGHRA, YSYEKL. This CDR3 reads CASSQLRAEKLFF. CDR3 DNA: TGCGCCAGCAGCCAACTCAGGGCCGAAAAACTGTTTTTT.

The CDR3 sequence is CASSLVFGLAASYEQYF. DNA for the CDR3: TGTGCCAGCAGCTTAGTCTTTGGACTAGCGGCCTCCTACGAGCAGTACTTC. The V gene is TRBV7-9, the J gene TRBJ2-7; 10 nucleotides agree with TRBD2. Trimming removed 1 base from V and 0 bases from J; junction bases left unmatched: 6. CDR1 and CDR2 (germline): SEHNR, FQNEAQ (reference sequence). The CDR3 has 17 residues.

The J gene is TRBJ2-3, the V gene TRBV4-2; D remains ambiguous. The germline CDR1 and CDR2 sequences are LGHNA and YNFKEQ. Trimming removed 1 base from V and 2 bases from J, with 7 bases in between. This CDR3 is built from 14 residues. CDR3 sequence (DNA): TGTGCCAGCAGCCAAGGTGGGTCCACAGATACGCAGTATTTT. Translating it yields CASSQGGSTDTQYF.

CDR3 nucleotide sequence: TGTGCCTGGAGTGTACGTGGTGGGGCAGAGACCCAGTACTTC. Amino acid sequence: CAWSVRGGAETQYF. The gene calls are TRBV30 and TRBJ2-5, with a possible D match to TRBD1 (5 bases). Germline lookup yields CDR1 GTSNPN and CDR2 SVGIG (reference sequence). The CDR3 contains 14 residues. V lost 0 bases and J 4 bases, leaving 12 bases between the germline ends.

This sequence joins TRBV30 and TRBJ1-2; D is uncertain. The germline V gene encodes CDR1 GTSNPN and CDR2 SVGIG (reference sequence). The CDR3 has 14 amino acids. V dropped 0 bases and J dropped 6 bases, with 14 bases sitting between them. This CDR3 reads CAWSVSGQSHGYTF. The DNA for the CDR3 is TGTGCCTGGAGTGTATCGGGTCAGTCACATGGCTACACCTTC. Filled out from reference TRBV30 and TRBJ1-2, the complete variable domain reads SQTIHQWPATLVQPVGSPLSLECTVEGTSNPNLYWYRQAAGRGLQLLFYSVGIGQISSEVPQNLSASRPQDRQFILSSKKLLLSDSGFYLCAWSVSGQSHGYTFGSGTRLTVV.